The clone carrying this T cell receptor (beta chain) was observed once. Its antigen is unknown. CDR3 length equals 15 residues. Germline lookup yields CDR1 KGHSH and CDR2 LQKENI. V trimming: 3 bases; J trimming: 1 base; junction bases outside the gene matches: 5. This sample is drawn from a study of T cells in pancreatic ductal adenocarcinoma. Findings and caveats of the study: Blood clonality (roughly 0.07) did not differ significantly from tumor (roughly 0.1). Unique clonotypes were approximately 8-fold more numerous in blood than in tumor.

Generated by immunoSEQ multiplex PCR, the TCRdb table keeps only in-frame clones and is missing some. Of about 17,000 clones in the sample, approximately 91% were seen once. Selected pancreatic ductal adenocarcinoma patients had undergone surgery without neoadjuvant therapy. The sequenced sample was PBMCs. The sequence came from a human donor with pancreatic ductal adenocarcinoma. V usage is TRBV18 and J usage is TRBJ1-1; 7 bases align to TRBD1. The CDR3 is CASSPQQGKNTEAFF. Written as DNA, the CDR3 is TGTGCCAGCTCACCCCAACAGGGGAAGAACACTGAAGCTTTCTTT.